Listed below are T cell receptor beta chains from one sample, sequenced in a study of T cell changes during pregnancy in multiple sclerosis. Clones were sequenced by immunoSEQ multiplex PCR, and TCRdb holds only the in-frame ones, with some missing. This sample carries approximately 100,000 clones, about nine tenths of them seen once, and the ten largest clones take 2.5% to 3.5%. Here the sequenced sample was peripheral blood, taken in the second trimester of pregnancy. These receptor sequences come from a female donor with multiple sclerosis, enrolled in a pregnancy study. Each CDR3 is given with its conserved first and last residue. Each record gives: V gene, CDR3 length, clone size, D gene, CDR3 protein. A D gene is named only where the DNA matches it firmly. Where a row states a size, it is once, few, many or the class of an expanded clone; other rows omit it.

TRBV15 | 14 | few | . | CATALFFADNEQFF
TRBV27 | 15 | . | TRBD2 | CASSLSIAGVYEQYF
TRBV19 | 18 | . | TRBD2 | CASSQGTSGRSPIHEQYF
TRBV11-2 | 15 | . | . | CASSLSRERIYEQYF
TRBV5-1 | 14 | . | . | CASSIGGPGDEQFF
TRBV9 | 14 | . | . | CASSVGPPGYEQYF
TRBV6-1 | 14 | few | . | CASSGGLVQETQYF
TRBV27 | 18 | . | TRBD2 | CASSPKGTAGGRQETQYF
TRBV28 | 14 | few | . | CASSTPGFNEKLFF
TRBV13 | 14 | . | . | CASSLGTEAYEQYF
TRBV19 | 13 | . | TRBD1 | CASTRDRDAAQHF
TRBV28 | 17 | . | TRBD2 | CASSSPTGLADTDTQYF
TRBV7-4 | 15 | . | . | CASSLGGQRNTEAFF